The 25 T cell receptor beta chains below come from one sample, sequenced in a study of T-cell reconstitution after alpha-beta-depleted transplantation in children (TCRdb year 2016). The library was obtained by PCR. Sequencing relied on an Illumina HiSeq 2500. TCR libraries were prepared with molecular barcoding, using unique molecular identifiers to normalize TCRbeta repertoire quantification. TCRdb itself trimmed the public reads at Q25 with fastp, ran MiXCR and retained productive beta chains. Every CDR3 protein is listed once, alongside the most common genes and DNA of its rows. Across this sample there are hundreds of thousands of distinct CDR3 sequences, with roughly 13% seen only once. The ten largest account for about 0.79% of the sample. Sample treatment or condition, as interpreted from the label and publication: allogeneic hematopoietic cell transplantation with graft depleted of TCRalphabeta T cells and CD19 B cells.

The sequenced sample was PBMCs, obtained before TCRalphabeta/CD19-depleted stem cell transplant. The receptor source for this set is a girl aged 2 to 10 with congenital amegakaryocytic thrombocytopenia, due to receive a stem cell transplant.

This clonotype was seen repeatedly, ten times or more. J is TRBJ2-1 and V is TRBV7-2; D uncertain. V lost 1 base to trimming and J lost 10 bases, with 14 bases between them. Germline loops: CDR1 SGHTA, CDR2 FQGNSA. The CDR3 loop spans 14 amino acids. CDR3 loop: CASSLDPTIGEQFF. The CDR3 DNA sequence: TGTGCCAGCAGCTTAGACCCTACTATTGGGGAGCAGTTCTTC.

This clonotype was observed a few times. This may arise from a read error, as a much more abundant clone is one base away. V gene TRBV20-1 combines with J gene TRBJ2-1; possible D gene TRBD2, 6 bases. V was shortened by 4 bases and J by 0 bases, with 10 bases between the two germline ends. This CDR3 region has 14 residues. The germline V gene encodes CDR1 DFQATT and CDR2 SNEGSKA (reference sequence). The CDR3 loop is CSATTGSSYNEQFF. The CDR3 DNA follows: TGCAGTGCTACTACCGGGAGCTCCTACAATGAGCAGTTCTTC.

The chain couples TRBV14 to TRBJ2-1; 12 bases agree with TRBD2. This CDR3 has 18 amino acids. The germline CDR1 and CDR2 sequences are SGHDN and FVKESK. The J segment lost 5 bases and the V segment lost 1 base, leaving 9 bases of the junction unmatched. The CDR3 region has the DNA TGTGCCAGCAGCCAAGTCGGAGCGGGACTAGCGGGCCACAATGAGCAGTTCTTC. Translating it yields CASSQVGAGLAGHNEQFF.

The chain combines TRBV16 with TRBJ1-3; D perhaps matches TRBD1 (5 bases). V was clipped by 1 base and J by 0 bases, with 10 bases between them. CDR3 length: 16 amino acids. CDR1 and CDR2 (germline): KGHSY, FQNENV. CDR3 in DNA: TGTGCCAGCAGCCAATTCAGGGACCACTCTGGAAACACCATATATTTT. Its protein is CASSQFRDHSGNTIYF.

This clonotype showed up just a few times. This sequence joins TRBV6-5 and TRBJ2-5; 16 bases map to TRBD2. CDR1 is MNHEY and CDR2 is SVGAGI in the germline V gene. The CDR3 is 19 amino acids. The V and J ends lost 0 bases and 6 bases, in that order; junction bases with no gene match: 10. This chain's CDR3 is CASSYSMGLAGGGEQTQYF. The CDR3 DNA is TGTGCCAGCAGTTACTCGATGGGACTAGCGGGAGGGGGAGAGCAGACCCAGTACTTC.

This clonotype appeared many times. V gene TRBV20-1 combines with J gene TRBJ2-3; possibly TRBD2 for D (6 bases). CDR3 length equals 14 residues. V lost 6 bases, J lost 2 bases, and 15 bases lay in between. Germline loops: CDR1 DFQATT, CDR2 SNEGSKA (reference sequence). CDR3: CSATGTGVTDTQYF. CDR3 bases: TGCAGTGCAACCGGGACTGGGGTCACAGATACGCAGTATTTT.

As to this clonotype: This could be a read error, since a much larger clone is one nucleotide away. The final CDR3 position lacks the conserved phenylalanine or tryptophan, pointing to a likely read error. It is unclear where the CDR3 begins or ends on the DNA, so no DNA is shown, and the CDR3 is as TCRdb lists it. The rearrangement joins TRBV28 to TRBJ2-1; TRBD2, the table's D call, was not compared with the DNA. Inclusive of both ends, the CDR3 amounts to 15 amino acids. The germline CDR1 and CDR2 sequences are MDHEN and SYDVKM. The CDR3 protein is CASSLGASGTQREFI.

This clonotype was seen many times. The rearrangement joins TRBV20-1 to TRBJ2-2; 9 bases map to TRBD1. Germline trimming cut 4 bases from V and 7 bases from J; bases unmatched to any gene: 10. Germline V gives CDR1 DFQATT, CDR2 SNEGSKA (reference sequence). The CDR3 runs 15 residues. The CDR3 protein is CSAIQGALGVGELFF. CDR3 DNA sequence: TGCAGTGCTATACAGGGGGCCCTGGGAGTCGGGGAGCTGTTTTTT.

A remark on this clonotype: This clone may be a read error of a much larger clone one base away. This CDR3 fails to terminate in the conserved phenylalanine or tryptophan, so it likely reflects a read error. V gene TRBV5-1 combines with J gene TRBJ2-2; unclear D gene. This CDR3 contains 15 residues. Deletions cut 0 bases from V and 4 bases from J, with 10 bases between. Germline V lookup: CDR1 SGHRS, CDR2 YFSETQ. CDR3 bases: TGCGCCAGCAGCTTGGCCCGTTCGGGCACCGGGGAGCTGTTTTAT. As protein: CASSLARSGTGELFY.

This clonotype was found a few times. The rearrangement links TRBV7-3 to TRBJ2-3; D assignment may be TRBD1 or TRBD2 (6 bases each). The CDR3 is 15 amino acids. CDR1 and CDR2 (germline): SGHTA, FQGTGA. The germline V and J ends were trimmed by 5 bases and 0 bases, with 12 bases remaining between them. CDR3 residues: CASSRKGGSTDTQYF. CDR3 DNA sequence: TGTGCCAGCAGCCGAAAGGGGGGTAGCACAGATACGCAGTATTTT.

CDR3 sequence: CSAGSGLRTDTQYF. DNA of the CDR3: TGCAGTGCGGGTAGCGGCCTACGCACAGATACGCAGTATTTT. V is TRBV20-1 and J is TRBJ2-3; D perhaps matches TRBD2 (6 bases). Trimming left V 6 bases short and J 1 base short, with 14 bases between. CDR1 is DFQATT, CDR2 SNEGSKA, per germline (reference sequence). This CDR3 spans 14 amino acids.

At least ten counts were recorded for this clonotype. The gene calls are TRBV29-1 and TRBJ2-5; D is possibly TRBD2 (6 bases). The CDR3 spans 15 residues. Per the germline V gene, CDR1 is SQVTM and CDR2 is ANQGSEA. Trimming took off 3 bases at V and 2 bases at J, with 16 bases between the two ends. The CDR3 nucleotides are TGCAGCGTTGACGTGGAGGGCCCCTCGCAAGAGACCCAGTACTTC. This translates into CSVDVEGPSQETQYF.

V and J are TRBV10-3 and TRBJ2-3; D is uncertain. Deletions cut 4 bases from V and 3 bases from J, with 2 bases between. CDR1 is ENHRY and CDR2 is SYGVKD in the germline V gene. This CDR3 contains 11 residues. For the CDR3, the DNA is TGTGCCATCAGTGTAACAGATACGCAGTATTTT. As protein: CAISVTDTQYF.

This clonotype was picked up a small number of times. This rearrangement joins TRBV30 to TRBJ1-2; weak D call: TRBD1 (6 bases). This CDR3 is built from 14 residues. Germline CDR1 reads GTSNPN; CDR2 reads SVGIG (reference sequence). Trimming shortened V by 5 bases and J by 6 bases, and 19 bases separated the two germline ends. CDR3 in DNA: TGTGCCTGGGAGCCCGGCGGGACAAGTAATGGCTACACCTTC. Its protein is CAWEPGGTSNGYTF. The variable domain in full, completed from reference TRBV30 and TRBJ1-2, reads SQTIHQWPATLVQPVGSPLSLECTVEGTSNPNLYWYRQAAGRGLQLLFYSVGIGQISSEVPQNLSASRPQDRQFILSSKKLLLSDSGFYLCAWEPGGTSNGYTFGSGTRLTVV.

This clonotype was counted only a few times. In nucleotides, the CDR3 is TGTGCCAGCAGGGAACATACGGACTACGAGCAGTACTTC. Its translation is CASREHTDYEQYF. V and J are TRBV7-8 and TRBJ2-7; D unclear. V was cut by 6 bases and J by 3 bases, with 12 bases left in between. Germline loops: CDR1 SGHVS, CDR2 FQNEAQ. CDR3 length: 13 amino acids.

As to this clonotype: Given a much more abundant clone one base away, this may be a read error. The V call is TRBV7-2, the J call TRBJ2-7; D remains ambiguous. CDR1 is SGHTA and CDR2 is FQGNSA in the germline V gene. There are 14 residues in the CDR3. The V end lost 4 bases, the J end lost 6 bases, and 16 bases lay between the germline ends. CDR3 DNA: TGTGCCAGCAGCTCAAACGCCGCTTGCTTCGAGCAGTACTTC. This gives the protein CASSSNAACFEQYF.

This clonotype was counted only a few times. The chain is built from TRBV30 and TRBJ2-7; D may be TRBD1 (6 bases). This CDR3 has 14 amino acids. V was shortened by 1 base and J by 5 bases, with 15 bases between the two germline ends. The germline V gene encodes CDR1 GTSNPN and CDR2 SVGIG (reference sequence). In DNA, the CDR3 is TGTGCCTGGAGTGCACCAGGGGAATCCCACGAGCAGTACTTC. Its translation is CAWSAPGESHEQYF.

The chain recombines TRBV5-1 with TRBJ2-6; no firm D call. CDR3 length: 18 residues. Germline V gene sequence: CDR1 SGHRS, CDR2 YFSETQ. V dropped 0 bases and J dropped 0 bases, with 13 bases sitting between them. The CDR3 region has the DNA TGCGCCAGCAGCTTGGACACTTCATCTCCCTCTGGGGCCAACGTCCTGACTTTC. It is translated as CASSLDTSSPSGANVLTF.

V is TRBV7-9 and J is TRBJ2-7; TRBD1 aligns across 7 bases. CDR3 length equals 16 residues. Trimming removed 2 bases from V and 0 bases from J; junction bases left unmatched: 7. Per germline, CDR1 SEHNR and CDR2 FQNEAQ (reference sequence). Written as DNA, the CDR3 is TGTGCCAGCAGCTTACAAGGGACAGTTAGCTCCTACGAGCAGTACTTC. Its translation: CASSLQGTVSSYEQYF.

This clonotype turned up a few times. The chain uses TRBV6-1 and TRBJ2-5; TRBD1 matches at 7 bases. This CDR3 contains 15 residues. V was pared by 6 bases and J by 2 bases, with 9 bases of the junction left unmatched. The germline V gene has CDR1 MNHNS and CDR2 SASEGT. CDR3 DNA: TGTGCCAGCAGAGCTAATCCAGGGGGACAAGAGACCCAGTACTTC. Its translation is CASRANPGGQETQYF.

The V gene is TRBV6-1, the J gene TRBJ1-5; tentative D call: TRBD1 (5 bases). V was trimmed by 7 bases and J by 0 bases, leaving 16 bases between them. Germline V gene data show CDR1 as MNHNS and CDR2 as SASEGT. The CDR3 runs 16 residues. The CDR3 protein is CASTRSVRDSNQPQHF. The CDR3 DNA sequence: TGTGCCAGCACCCGGTCCGTCAGGGATAGCAATCAGCCCCAGCATTTT.

The chain is built from TRBV12-3 or TRBV12-4 and TRBJ2-1; 8 bases fit TRBD2. V trimming: 8 bases; J trimming: 4 bases; junction bases outside the gene matches: 19. This CDR3 has 18 amino acids. CDR3 residues: CASGWARHWASGYNEQFF. The DNA of the CDR3 is TGTGCCAGCGGGTGGGCCCGTCACTGGGCTAGCGGGTACAATGAGCAGTTCTTC.

This clonotype was seen more than once but under ten times. This rearrangement joins TRBV18 to TRBJ1-2; tentative D call: TRBD1 (5 bases). Germline-derived CDR1 and CDR2 are KGHSH and LQKENI. With 4 bases removed from V and 5 bases from J, the gap between germline ends came to 14 bases. The CDR3 has 14 amino acids. CDR3 region: CASSLTQELYGYTF. The CDR3 DNA reads TGTGCCAGCTCACTAACACAGGAATTATATGGCTACACCTTC.

There are a few counts of this clonotype. The chain combines TRBV3-1 with TRBJ2-7, with 13 bases lining up with TRBD2. This CDR3 comprises 17 residues. Trimming removed 4 bases from V and 4 bases from J; junction bases left unmatched: 10. Germline-derived CDR1 and CDR2 are LGHDT and YNNKEL (reference sequence). CDR3 in amino acids: CASSPYLGLAGWYEQYF. CDR3 nucleotides: TGTGCCAGCAGCCCATACTTGGGACTAGCGGGATGGTACGAGCAGTACTTC.

This clonotype was seen ten or more times. This chain joins TRBV18 and TRBJ2-7; TRBD1 agrees at 8 bases. The CDR3 length is 13 residues. The trim removed 5 bases at V and 2 bases at J, leaving 2 bases unmatched. Germline CDR1 is KGHSH and CDR2 is LQKENI. This CDR3 reads CASSADRAYEQYF. CDR3 in DNA: TGTGCCAGCTCAGCGGACAGGGCCTACGAGCAGTACTTC.